The text below deals with one T cell receptor beta chain. Its antigen remains unidentified. This entry comes from a study of vaccination effects on CD4 cells after COVID-19. The germline CDR1 and CDR2 sequences are MNHEY and SMNVEV (reference sequence). CDR3 length: 16 amino acids. Trimming removed 8 bases from V and 1 base from J; junction bases left unmatched: 9. The assay was immunoSEQ multiplex PCR, and TCRdb's table has in-frame clones only and misses some. The table lists tens of thousands of clones, just under 75% of them singletons, with about 35% in the top ten. Prior to sequencing, the ViraFEST assay stimulated PBMC with viral peptide pools, which expanded the antigen-specific CD4+ T cells. The culture ran for 10 days, and then CD4+ T cells were isolated. It was between March and December 2020 that the person had a SARS-CoV-2 infection confirmed by PCR. Wells each received two million PBMC, cultured with 9 to 10 IU/ml IL-2 and around 10 ug/ml peptides.

The clonotype comes from a human donor who had a prior SARS-CoV-2 infection. Here the sequenced sample was CD4+ T cells from PBMCs cultured with a peptide pool, taken before COVID-19 vaccination. The chain is built from TRBV27 and TRBJ2-3; 10 bases map to TRBD1. For the CDR3, the DNA is TGTGCCAGCGGACGACAGGGGGCGGGGGGCACAGATACGCAGTATTTT. Amino acids: CASGRQGAGGTDTQYF.